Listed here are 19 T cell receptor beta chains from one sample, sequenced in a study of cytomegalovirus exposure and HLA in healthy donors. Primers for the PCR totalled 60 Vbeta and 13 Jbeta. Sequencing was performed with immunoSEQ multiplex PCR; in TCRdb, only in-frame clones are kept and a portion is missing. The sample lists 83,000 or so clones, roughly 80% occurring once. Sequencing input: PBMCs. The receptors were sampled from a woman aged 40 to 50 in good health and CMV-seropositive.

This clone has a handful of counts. The CDR3 spells CASSLEGAARGYTF. CDR3 DNA sequence: TGTGCCAGCAGCTTGGAAGGGGCGGCGAGGGGCTACACCTTC. The chain combines TRBV5-8 with TRBJ1-2; D is possibly TRBD1 (5 bases). The CDR3 is 14 amino acids. V lost 0 bases to trimming and J lost 8 bases, with 14 bases between them. In germline, CDR1 is SGHTS, CDR2 YDEGEE.

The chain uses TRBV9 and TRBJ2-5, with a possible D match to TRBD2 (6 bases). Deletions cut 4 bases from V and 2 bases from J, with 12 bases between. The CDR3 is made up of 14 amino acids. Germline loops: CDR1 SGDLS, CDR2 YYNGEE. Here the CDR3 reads CASSTGTLQETQYF. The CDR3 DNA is TGTGCCAGCAGCACCGGGACTCTACAAGAGACCCAGTACTTC.

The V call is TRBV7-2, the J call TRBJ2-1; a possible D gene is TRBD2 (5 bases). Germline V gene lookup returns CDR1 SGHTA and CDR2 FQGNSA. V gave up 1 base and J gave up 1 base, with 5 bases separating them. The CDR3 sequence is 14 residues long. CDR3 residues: CASSLGGSYNEQFF. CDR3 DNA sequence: TGTGCCAGCAGCTTAGGCGGGTCCTACAATGAGCAGTTCTTC.

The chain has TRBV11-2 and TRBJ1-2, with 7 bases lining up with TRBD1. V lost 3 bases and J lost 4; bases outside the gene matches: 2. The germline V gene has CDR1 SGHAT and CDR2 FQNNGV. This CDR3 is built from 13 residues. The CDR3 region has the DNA TGTGCCAGCAGCTTGGGACAGACCTATGGCTACACCTTC. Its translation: CASSLGQTYGYTF.

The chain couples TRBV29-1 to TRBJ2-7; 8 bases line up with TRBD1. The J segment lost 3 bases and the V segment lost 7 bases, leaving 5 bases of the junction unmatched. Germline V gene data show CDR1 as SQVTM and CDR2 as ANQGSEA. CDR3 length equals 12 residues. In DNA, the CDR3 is TGCAGCGGAGGGGGGACAGGCTACGAGCAGTACTTC. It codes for CSGGGTGYEQYF.

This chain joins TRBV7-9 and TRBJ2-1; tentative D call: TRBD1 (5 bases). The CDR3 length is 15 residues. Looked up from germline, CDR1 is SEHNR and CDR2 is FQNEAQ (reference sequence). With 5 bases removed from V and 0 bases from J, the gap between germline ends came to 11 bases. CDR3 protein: CASSPSRASYNEQFF. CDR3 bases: TGTGCCAGCAGCCCGAGCAGGGCCTCCTACAATGAGCAGTTCTTC. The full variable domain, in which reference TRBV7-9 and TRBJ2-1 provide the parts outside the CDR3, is DTGVSQNPRHKITKRGQNVTFRCDPISEHNRLYWYRQTLGQGPEFLTYFQNEAQLEKSRLLSDRFSAERPKGSFSTLEIQRTEQGDSAMYLCASSPSRASYNEQFFGPGTRLTVL.

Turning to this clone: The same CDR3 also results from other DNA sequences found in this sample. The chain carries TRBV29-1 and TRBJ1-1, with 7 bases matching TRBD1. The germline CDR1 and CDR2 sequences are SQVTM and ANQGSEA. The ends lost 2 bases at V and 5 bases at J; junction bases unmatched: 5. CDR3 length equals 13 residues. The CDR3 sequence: CSVEQGVGTEAFF. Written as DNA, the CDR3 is TGCAGCGTTGAACAGGGGGTTGGGACTGAAGCTTTCTTT.

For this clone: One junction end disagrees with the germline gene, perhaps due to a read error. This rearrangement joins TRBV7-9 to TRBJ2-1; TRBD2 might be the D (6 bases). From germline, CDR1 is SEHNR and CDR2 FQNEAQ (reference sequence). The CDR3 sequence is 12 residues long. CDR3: CSSSLMEGAQFF. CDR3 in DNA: TGTTCCAGCAGCTTAATGGAGGGTGCGCAGTTCTTC.

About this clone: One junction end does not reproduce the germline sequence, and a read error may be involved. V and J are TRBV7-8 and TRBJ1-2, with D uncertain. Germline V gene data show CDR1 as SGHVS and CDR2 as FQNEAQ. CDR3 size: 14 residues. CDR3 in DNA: TGTGCCGGCAGCTTAGGGATCGCAGCGGGAGGCTACACCTTC. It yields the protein CAGSLGIAAGGYTF.

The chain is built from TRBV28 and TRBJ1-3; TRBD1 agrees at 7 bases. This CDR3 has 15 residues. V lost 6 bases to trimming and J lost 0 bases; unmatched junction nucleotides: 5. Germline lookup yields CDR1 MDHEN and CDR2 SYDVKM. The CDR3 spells CASRVTGSSGNTIYF. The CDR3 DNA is TGTGCCAGCAGAGTGACAGGGAGCTCTGGAAACACCATATATTTT. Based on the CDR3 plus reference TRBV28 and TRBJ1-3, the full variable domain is DVKVTQSSRYLVKRTGEKVFLECVQDMDHENMFWYRQDPGLGLRLIYFSYDVKMKEKGDIPEGYSVSREKKERFSLILESASTNQTSMYLCASRVTGSSGNTIYFGEGSWLTVV.

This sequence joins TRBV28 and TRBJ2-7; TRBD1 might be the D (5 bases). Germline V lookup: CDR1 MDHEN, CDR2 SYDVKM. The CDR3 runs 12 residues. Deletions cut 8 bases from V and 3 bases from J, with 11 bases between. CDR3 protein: CASQTANYEQYF. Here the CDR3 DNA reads TGTGCCAGCCAGACAGCTAACTACGAGCAGTACTTC.

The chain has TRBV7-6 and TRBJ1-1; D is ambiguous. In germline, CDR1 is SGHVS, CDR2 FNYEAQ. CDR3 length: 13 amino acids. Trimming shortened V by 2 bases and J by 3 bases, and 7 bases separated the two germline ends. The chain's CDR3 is CASSLSPYTEAFF. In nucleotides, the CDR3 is TGTGCCAGCAGCTTAAGCCCCTACACTGAAGCTTTCTTT.

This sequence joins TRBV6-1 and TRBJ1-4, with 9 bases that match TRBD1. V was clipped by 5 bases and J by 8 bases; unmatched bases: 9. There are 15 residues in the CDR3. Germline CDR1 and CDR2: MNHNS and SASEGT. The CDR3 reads CASSSAGTGKEKLFF. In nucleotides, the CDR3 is TGTGCCAGCAGTTCGGCCGGGACAGGGAAAGAAAAACTGTTTTTT.

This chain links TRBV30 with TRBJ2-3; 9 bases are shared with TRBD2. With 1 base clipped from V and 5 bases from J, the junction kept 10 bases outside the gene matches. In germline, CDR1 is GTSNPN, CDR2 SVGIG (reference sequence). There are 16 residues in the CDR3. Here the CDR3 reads CAWSGITAGGGDTQYF. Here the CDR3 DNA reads TGTGCCTGGAGTGGGATCACAGCGGGGGGAGGAGATACGCAGTATTTT. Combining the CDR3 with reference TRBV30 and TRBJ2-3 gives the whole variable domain SQTIHQWPATLVQPVGSPLSLECTVEGTSNPNLYWYRQAAGRGLQLLFYSVGIGQISSEVPQNLSASRPQDRQFILSSKKLLLSDSGFYLCAWSGITAGGGDTQYFGPGTRLTVL.

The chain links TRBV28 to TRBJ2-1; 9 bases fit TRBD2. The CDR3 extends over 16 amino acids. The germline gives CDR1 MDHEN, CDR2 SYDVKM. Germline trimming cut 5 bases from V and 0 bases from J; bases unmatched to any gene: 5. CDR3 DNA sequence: TGTGCCAGCAGTCGGACTAGCGAGAGCTCCTACAATGAGCAGTTCTTC. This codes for CASSRTSESSYNEQFF. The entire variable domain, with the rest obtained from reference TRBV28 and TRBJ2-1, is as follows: DVKVTQSSRYLVKRTGEKVFLECVQDMDHENMFWYRQDPGLGLRLIYFSYDVKMKEKGDIPEGYSVSREKKERFSLILESASTNQTSMYLCASSRTSESSYNEQFFGPGTRLTVL.

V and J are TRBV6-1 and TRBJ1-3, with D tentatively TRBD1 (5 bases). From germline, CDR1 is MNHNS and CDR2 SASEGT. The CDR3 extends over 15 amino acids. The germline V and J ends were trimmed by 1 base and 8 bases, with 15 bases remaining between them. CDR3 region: CASSEELTGGDTIYF. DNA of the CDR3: TGTGCCAGCAGTGAAGAACTGACTGGGGGGGACACCATATATTTT.

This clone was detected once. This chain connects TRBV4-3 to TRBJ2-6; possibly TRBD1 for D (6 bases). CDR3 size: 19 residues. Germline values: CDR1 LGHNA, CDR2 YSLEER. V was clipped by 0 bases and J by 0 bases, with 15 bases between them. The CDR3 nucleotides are TGCGCCAGCAGCCAAGATAGAGGGACATCTCGCTCTGGGGCCAACGTCCTGACTTTC. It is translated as CASSQDRGTSRSGANVLTF.

For the CDR3, the DNA is TGTGCCAGCAGTACGACAAGGTCCTACAATGAGCAGTTCTTC. This gives the protein CASSTTRSYNEQFF. The gene calls are TRBV2 and TRBJ2-1; D gene unclear. Germline V gene lookup returns CDR1 SNHLY and CDR2 FYNNEI. The germline V and J ends were trimmed by 5 bases and 1 base, with 9 bases remaining between them. The CDR3 has 14 amino acids.

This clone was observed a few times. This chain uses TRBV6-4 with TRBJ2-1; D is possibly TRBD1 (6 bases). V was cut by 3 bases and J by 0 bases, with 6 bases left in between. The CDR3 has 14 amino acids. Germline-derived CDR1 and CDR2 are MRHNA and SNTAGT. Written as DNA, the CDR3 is TGTGCCAGCAGTGAGGACAGCTCCTACAATGAGCAGTTCTTC. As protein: CASSEDSSYNEQFF.